This TCR beta chain was recorded in a study of T cell repertoires in cytomegalovirus infection. General study points: Summed public TCR beta family frequency identified CMV carriers bearing the relevant HLA.

TCRdb ran MiXCR on the reads and lists one entry per CDR3 protein. There are about 160,000 distinct CDR3 sequences in the sample; about 20% occur only once, and roughly 25% lies in the top ten. A word on this clonotype: Its antigen is unknown.

V lost 5 bases to trimming and J lost 5 bases, with 12 bases between them. Germline V gene data show CDR1 as LGHNA and CDR2 as YSLEER. The CDR3 covers 13 residues. V usage is TRBV4-3 and J usage is TRBJ1-1; D unclear. The receptor comes from a human donor in good health (CMV status not recorded). Some clones in this sample may be carry-over from other donors' samples. The source was CD8+ T cells from cultured PBMCs, collected from culture after CMV antigen stimulation. CDR3 bases: TGCGCCAGCAGCGCAAGCCGCGGGACTGAAGCTTTCTTT. As protein: CASSASRGTEAFF.